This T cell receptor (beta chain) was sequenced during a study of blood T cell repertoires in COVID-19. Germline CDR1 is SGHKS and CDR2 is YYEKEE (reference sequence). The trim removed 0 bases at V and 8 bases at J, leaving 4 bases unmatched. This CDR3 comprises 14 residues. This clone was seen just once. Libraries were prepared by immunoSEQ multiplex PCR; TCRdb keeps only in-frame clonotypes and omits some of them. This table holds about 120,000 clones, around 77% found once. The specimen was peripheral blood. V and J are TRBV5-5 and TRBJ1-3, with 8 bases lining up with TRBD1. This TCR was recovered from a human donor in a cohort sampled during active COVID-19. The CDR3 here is CASSLGQGADTIYF. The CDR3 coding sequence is TGTGCCAGCAGCTTGGGGCAGGGGGCAGACACCATATATTTT.